The 8 T cell receptor beta chains listed next were all sequenced from one sample in a study of CD8 T cells in acute hepatitis C reinfection. Profiled with immunoSEQ multiplex PCR; TCRdb holds only in-frame clones, not every one. Here the sample spans tens of thousands of clones, about 87% being singletons. The sample's time point: naive CD8 control sorted from an acute-time-point sample. Material: naive CD8+ T cells from PBMCs. These receptors were obtained from a young man with chronic hepatitis C.

The chain combines TRBV9 with TRBJ2-3; perhaps D is TRBD1 or TRBD2 (5 bases each). Germline CDR1 and CDR2: SGDLS and YYNGEE. Deletions cut 3 bases from V and 0 bases from J, with 8 bases between. The CDR3 extends over 14 amino acids. CDR3 in amino acids: CASSGDGSTDTQYF. The CDR3 region has the DNA TGTGCCAGCAGCGGGGACGGGAGCACAGATACGCAGTATTTT.

This clone was found a few times. This chain connects TRBV5-6 to TRBJ1-5; no definite D call. Deletions cut 1 base from V and 7 bases from J, with 6 bases between. The CDR3 loop spans 12 amino acids. Germline V CDR1 and CDR2: SGHDT, YYEEEE. The CDR3 nucleotides are TGTGCCAGCAGCTTGAGAGGCCAGCCCCAGCATTTT. It encodes CASSLRGQPQHF.

The rearrangement uses TRBV29-1 and TRBJ1-2, with a possible D match to TRBD1 (5 bases). V was pared by 8 bases and J by 4 bases, with 11 bases between. This CDR3 comprises 11 residues. Germline V gene data show CDR1 as SQVTM and CDR2 as ANQGSEA. In DNA, the CDR3 is TGCAGCATAAGACAGCGCTATGGCTACACCTTC. As protein: CSIRQRYGYTF.

V gene TRBV7-9 combines with J gene TRBJ2-1; D not certain. Germline V CDR1 and CDR2: SEHNR, FQNEAQ (reference sequence). This CDR3 spans 15 amino acids. The V end lost 5 bases, the J end lost 2 bases, and 13 bases lay between the germline ends. For the CDR3, the DNA is TGTGCCAGCAGCCCGCAGCGCCGACCCTACAATGAGCAGTTCTTC. Translated, it gives CASSPQRRPYNEQFF.

The chain carries TRBV27 and TRBJ1-1; maybe TRBD1 (6 bases). The CDR3 runs to 13 residues. The V end was cut by 5 bases, the J end by 5 bases, with 12 bases between. Germline V gives CDR1 MNHEY, CDR2 SMNVEV (reference sequence). The CDR3 bases are TGTGCCAGCAGTACGGGGGCAGTGACTGAAGCTTTCTTT. It codes for CASSTGAVTEAFF.

The chain joins TRBV6-1 to TRBJ2-2, with unresolved D. The CDR3 loop spans 13 amino acids. V was trimmed by 3 bases and J by 1 base, leaving 3 bases between them. CDR1 is MNHNS, CDR2 SASEGT, per germline. The CDR3 DNA reads TGTGCCAGCAGTGATCTGAACACCGGGGAGCTGTTTTTT. Encoded protein: CASSDLNTGELFF.

This clone was seen a handful of times. The chain carries TRBV14 and TRBJ1-2; a possible D gene is TRBD1 (5 bases). There are 13 residues in the CDR3. In germline, CDR1 is SGHDN, CDR2 FVKESK. Trimming took off 4 bases at V and 1 base at J, with 7 bases between the two ends. The DNA of the CDR3 is TGTGCCAGCAGCCCAGGACATAACTATGGCTACACCTTC. Its protein product is CASSPGHNYGYTF.

The J gene is TRBJ2-7, the V gene TRBV9, with D unclear. V was shortened by 0 bases and J by 3 bases, with 16 bases between the two germline ends. CDR3 size: 16 residues. The V gene's germline CDR1 is SGDLS and CDR2 YYNGEE. DNA for the CDR3: TGTGCCAGCAGCGTAGGATCGGACCCGTTAATCTACGAGCAGTACTTC. Amino acid sequence: CASSVGSDPLIYEQYF.